The clone carrying this T cell receptor beta chain turned up a few times. What it binds is not known. These data belong to a study of identical twins. Study results and limitations: The degree of excess twin sharing was weaker in beta out-of-frame sequences. Zero-insertion results could be subject to partial confounding by invariant MAIT and iNKT cells.

One entry per CDR3 protein, called by TCRdb with MiXCR from the 5' RACE reads. The table includes about 790,000 distinct CDR3 sequences, roughly 20% detected once. Germline V gene lookup returns CDR1 LGHDT and CDR2 YNNKEL (reference sequence). The junction had 13 bases not matched to a gene; V was cut back by 3 bases and J by 3 bases. This CDR3 comprises 18 residues. These data were also filed under a second study, of T cells expressing NK-cell markers. That paper states: Seven of the eight sequenced donors were classified as HCMV-seropositive, and one was classified as seronegative. Dominance of the CD3+CD56-NKG2C+ fraction by these clonotypes also held in several donors.

The specimen sequenced was PBMCs. The TCR sequence derives from a woman younger than 30 in good health. V gene TRBV3-1 combines with J gene TRBJ2-7; the match to TRBD2 covers 11 bases. The CDR3, as DNA: TGTGCCAGCAGCCAGGGACTAGCGGCCCGCACCATCAACTACGAGCAGTACTTC. Its translation is CASSQGLAARTINYEQYF.